The 30 T cell receptor beta chains reported below all come from one sample, sequenced in a study of spatial heterogeneity in lung cancer (dated by TCRdb to the late 2010s). Receptor amplification or capture employed 5' RACE. The sequencing machine was a NextSeq 500. The raw public data were reprocessed by TCRdb itself: fastp quality trimming at Q25, MiXCR clonotype calling, in-frame beta chains only. For every CDR3 protein sequence, its rows merge into one entry that carries the most common genes and DNA. The sample table holds some 41,000 distinct CDR3 sequences, of which nearly 7% were seen once. The ten largest clonotypes hold around 43% of the sample. The intended sense of this specimen's time point label: sample taken at primary tumor resection. The specimen was PBMCs, collected at surgery. These receptors were taken from a female donor with early-stage non-small cell lung cancer.

This clonotype showed up just a few times. The CDR3 region has the DNA TGTGCCAGCGTTAGGCAGGATAATTCACCCCTCCACTTT. Its protein is CASVRQDNSPLHF. This chain connects TRBV2 to TRBJ1-6, with unresolved D. Trimming removed 8 bases at V and 5 bases at J, with 10 bases between. CDR3 length: 13 residues. Germline V lookup: CDR1 SNHLY, CDR2 FYNNEI.

This clonotype appeared many times. The CDR3 region is CASNPQIGEQYF. The CDR3, as DNA: TGTGCCAGCAACCCCCAAATAGGCGAGCAGTACTTC. The chain employs TRBV6-2 or TRBV6-3 and TRBJ2-7; no definite D call. CDR1 and CDR2 from the germline V gene are MNHEY and SVGEGT. V dropped 7 bases and J dropped 6 bases, with 13 bases sitting between them. This CDR3 comprises 12 residues.

The chain carries TRBV18 and TRBJ2-4, with 7 positions matching TRBD1. With 2 bases clipped from V and 5 bases from J, the junction kept 6 bases outside the gene matches. There are 15 residues in the CDR3. Looked up from germline, CDR1 is KGHSH and CDR2 is LQKENI. This CDR3 is CASSPGQAGQNIQYF. The CDR3 DNA follows: TGTGCCAGCTCACCAGGACAGGCGGGTCAAAACATTCAGTACTTC.

The table lists this clonotype with many counts. The rearrangement uses TRBV7-2 and TRBJ1-5; D remains unclear. The CDR3 extends over 11 amino acids. The V and J ends lost 3 bases and 6 bases respectively, with 3 bases between them. Germline loops: CDR1 SGHTA, CDR2 FQGNSA. The CDR3 DNA follows: TGTGCCAGCAGCTTTTTTCAGCCCCAGCATTTT. Protein sequence: CASSFFQPQHF.

The chain links TRBV5-1 to TRBJ2-7, with D perhaps assigned TRBD1 or TRBD2 (5 bases each). The CDR3 has 16 amino acids. Deletions cut 0 bases from V and 3 bases from J, with 16 bases between. The germline V gene has CDR1 SGHRS and CDR2 YFSETQ. CDR3: CASSLGKGRGVYEQYF. The DNA of the CDR3 is TGCGCCAGCAGCTTGGGTAAGGGGAGAGGGGTCTACGAGCAGTACTTC.

This clonotype showed up many times. The J gene is TRBJ1-4, the V gene TRBV18; TRBD1 matches at 12 bases. This CDR3 contains 14 residues. Germline-derived CDR1 and CDR2 are KGHSH and LQKENI. V shed 6 bases and J 8 bases; nucleotides not matched to a gene: 4. CDR3 in amino acids: CASSSGQGAEKLFF. The CDR3 nucleotides read TGTGCCAGCTCGTCGGGACAGGGGGCAGAAAAACTGTTTTTT.

This clonotype was recorded many times. J is TRBJ1-1 and V is TRBV5-1; possibly TRBD1 for D (6 bases). Germline assignment: CDR1 SGHRS and CDR2 YFSETQ. The CDR3 extends over 15 amino acids. The ends were cut back, 4 bases at V and 2 bases at J, with 15 bases in the middle. The CDR3 bases are TGCGCCAGCAGCCTCCTGGGACATCCTAACACTGAAGCTTTCTTT. Its protein is CASSLLGHPNTEAFF.

The chain employs TRBV20-1 and TRBJ1-3, with D unresolved. Germline CDR1 is DFQATT and CDR2 is SNEGSKA (reference sequence). This CDR3 region has 12 residues. The CDR3, as DNA: TGCAGCGCTCGGATGGGTGGAAACACCATATATTTT. Its translation: CSARMGGNTIYF.

This clonotype was observed a few times. This chain uses TRBV12-3 or TRBV12-4 with TRBJ2-7; D tentatively fits TRBD1 or TRBD2 (5 bases each). This CDR3 is 14 amino acids long. Trimming cost V 5 bases and J 0 bases, with 11 bases left between them. The CDR3 DNA reads TGTGCCAGCAGTCCCAGGGACCTCTCCTACGAGCAGTACTTC. Protein: CASSPRDLSYEQYF.

The table lists this clonotype with many counts. The V call is TRBV5-4, the J call TRBJ1-3, with unresolved D. Trimming pared 0 bases from V and 3 bases from J, leaving 1 base between. CDR3 length equals 12 residues. In germline, CDR1 is SGHNT, CDR2 YYREEE (reference sequence). The CDR3 is CASSLDGNTIYF. CDR3 in DNA: TGTGCCAGCAGCTTGGATGGAAACACCATATATTTT.

This clonotype was detected ten times or more. The rearrangement joins TRBV4-3 to TRBJ2-3; 10 bases agree with TRBD2. Germline V gene data show CDR1 as LGHNA and CDR2 as YSLEER. There are 14 residues in the CDR3. V trimming: 5 bases; J trimming: 6 bases; junction bases outside the gene matches: 5. CDR3 sequence: CASSLRAGGDTQYF. The CDR3 nucleotides read TGCGCCAGCAGCTTACGAGCGGGGGGGGATACGCAGTATTTT.

This clonotype was recorded at least ten times. The chain combines TRBV10-2 with TRBJ2-3; 9 nucleotides align to TRBD2. CDR3 length equals 14 residues. Germline assignment: CDR1 WSHSY and CDR2 SAAADI. The J segment lost 6 bases and the V segment lost 6 bases, leaving 7 bases of the junction unmatched. This chain's CDR3 is CASSPSGAQDTQYF. DNA of the CDR3: TGCGCCAGCAGCCCTAGCGGGGCTCAGGATACGCAGTATTTT.

The chain has TRBV12-3 or TRBV12-4 and TRBJ2-1; D might be TRBD1 or TRBD2, each matching 5 bases. The CDR3 contains 13 residues. V gave up 9 bases and J gave up 12 bases, with 21 bases separating them. DNA of the CDR3: TGTGCCAGAGTCCACCGGGACGATTATGTGCAGTTCTTC. Its protein product is CARVHRDDYVQFF.

In its sample, this clonotype was seen many times. This chain links TRBV5-6 with TRBJ1-1, with D perhaps TRBD1 (6 bases). Germline V gene lookup returns CDR1 SGHDT and CDR2 YYEEEE. The V and J ends lost 0 bases and 4 bases respectively, with 13 bases between them. The CDR3 loop spans 15 amino acids. CDR3 sequence: CASSLEFTGSTEAFF. DNA of the CDR3: TGTGCCAGCAGCTTGGAATTCACAGGGAGCACTGAAGCTTTCTTT.

V is TRBV7-8 and J is TRBJ2-5, with D possibly matching TRBD1 (6 bases). CDR3 length: 14 residues. Germline CDR1 reads SGHVS; CDR2 reads FQNEAQ. The V end was cut by 4 bases, the J end by 1 base, with 10 bases between. The DNA of the CDR3 is TGTGCCAGCAGCTGGAGACAGGTCCAAGAGACCCAGTACTTC. Its translation: CASSWRQVQETQYF.

This clonotype was picked up many times. This chain links TRBV4-1 with TRBJ2-3; D remains unclear. This CDR3 is built from 15 residues. V lost 1 base to trimming and J lost 6 bases, with 14 bases between them. Looked up from germline, CDR1 is MGHRA and CDR2 is YSYEKL. The CDR3 loop reads CASSQGAGQEDTQYF. The CDR3 DNA is TGCGCCAGCAGCCAAGGGGCCGGGCAAGAGGATACGCAGTATTTT.

This clonotype has ten or more counts. The CDR3 DNA follows: TGCAGTGCTAGAGGACAAGGGGGAGGGTTTAGTGAGCAGTTCTTC. Amino acid sequence: CSARGQGGGFSEQFF. The V gene is TRBV20-1, the J gene TRBJ2-1; tentatively, D is TRBD2 (7 bases). This CDR3 has 15 residues. Per the germline V gene, CDR1 is DFQATT and CDR2 is SNEGSKA (reference sequence). The ends were cut back, 1 base at V and 9 bases at J, with 19 bases in the middle.

In this sample, this clonotype turned up a few times. This chain uses TRBV7-9 with TRBJ1-1, with TRBD1 matching over 7 bases. The germline CDR1 and CDR2 sequences are SEHNR and FQNEAQ (reference sequence). V dropped 6 bases and J dropped 11; count of bases not matched to a gene: 9. The length of the CDR3 is 12 residues. In DNA form, the CDR3 reads TGTGCCAGCAGTCCAATGGGACAGACTGCTTTCTTT. Protein: CASSPMGQTAFF.

This clonotype showed up many times. J is TRBJ1-6 and V is TRBV20-1; D unclear. Germline values: CDR1 DFQATT, CDR2 SNEGSKA (reference sequence). This CDR3 is 13 amino acids long. CDR3 residues: CSVRADYNSPLHF. CDR3 nucleotides: TGCAGCGTACGGGCAGACTATAATTCACCCCTCCACTTT.

This clonotype has ten or more counts. The chain couples TRBV5-1 to TRBJ1-2; D is unclear. The germline CDR1 and CDR2 sequences are SGHRS and YFSETQ. The CDR3 has 15 residues. V was pared by 3 bases and J by 4 bases, with 16 bases between. CDR3 in amino acids: CASSSPDRGPYGYTF. The CDR3 coding sequence is TGCGCCAGCAGCTCGCCGGATCGTGGACCCTATGGCTACACCTTC.

This clonotype came up many times. The chain has TRBV7-9 and TRBJ2-2, with D perhaps TRBD1 (6 bases). V was pared by 7 bases and J by 6 bases, with 15 bases between. The CDR3 length is 14 residues. Germline CDR1 SEHNR, CDR2 FQNEAQ (reference sequence). CDR3 nucleotides: TGTGCCAGCACCAAACCACAGGGATCCGGGGAGCTGTTTTTT. Translation: CASTKPQGSGELFF.

To note about this clonotype: A much larger clone lies one base from this, so it may be a read error. The chain is built from TRBV7-9 and TRBJ1-4, with D uncertain. Trimming removed 3 bases from V and 10 bases from J, with 6 bases in between. The CDR3 sequence is 11 residues long. Looked up from germline, CDR1 is SEHNR and CDR2 is FQNEAQ (reference sequence). CDR3 in amino acids: CASSFSGKLFF. For the CDR3, the DNA is TGTGCCAGCAGCTTCAGTGGAAAACTGTTTTTT.

The V call is TRBV12-3 or TRBV12-4, the J call TRBJ2-3, with 8 bases matching TRBD2. The CDR3 sequence is 15 residues long. V shed 5 bases and J 6 bases; nucleotides not matched to a gene: 10. The CDR3 is CASSQRGRTGDTQYF. The CDR3 region has the DNA TGTGCCAGCAGTCAGCGGGGGCGAACGGGTGATACGCAGTATTTT.

With regard to this clonotype: At one end the junction does not follow the germline gene, possibly because of a read error. This chain links TRBV20-1 with TRBJ2-1; TRBD2 matches at 13 bases. The V gene's germline CDR1 is DFQATT and CDR2 SNEGSKA (reference sequence). The CDR3 has 15 amino acids. CDR3: CSAFRLAGGSHEHFF. CDR3 nucleotides: TGCAGTGCTTTCCGACTAGCGGGGGGATCACATGAGCATTTCTTC.

This clonotype has at least ten counts. The rearrangement uses TRBV5-1 and TRBJ1-2; TRBD1 aligns across 7 bases. Germline CDR1 is SGHRS and CDR2 is YFSETQ. V shed 4 bases, J shed 2 bases, and the junction held 5 bases outside the gene matches. The CDR3 extends over 14 amino acids. The CDR3 DNA reads as TGCGCCAGCAGCCAAGGGACAGAAAACTATGGCTACACCTTC. This sequence encodes CASSQGTENYGYTF.

This clonotype was seen more than once but under ten times. The chain uses TRBV7-2 and TRBJ2-5, with a possible D match to TRBD2 (5 bases). V shed 1 base and J shed 7 bases, with 13 bases lying between them. The CDR3 loop spans 14 amino acids. Germline V gene data show CDR1 as SGHTA and CDR2 as FQGNSA. The CDR3 region has the DNA TGTGCCAGCAGCTTAGTCCGGGATGCGGGGACCCAGTACTTC. Translation gives CASSLVRDAGTQYF.

The V gene is TRBV3-1, the J gene TRBJ2-3, with a weak D call TRBD1 (5 bases). Germline-derived CDR1 and CDR2 are LGHDT and YNNKEL (reference sequence). This CDR3 contains 16 residues. V lost 1 base and J 2 bases, leaving 13 bases between the germline ends. For the CDR3, the DNA is TGTGCCAGCAGCCAAGGTCGTCAGGGATTCACAGATACGCAGTATTTT. Amino acids: CASSQGRQGFTDTQYF.

This clonotype was seen a handful of times. The chain recombines TRBV7-2 with TRBJ2-7; the D is unclear. Germline CDR1 and CDR2: SGHTA and FQGNSA. V was trimmed by 0 bases and J by 1 base, leaving 7 bases between them. The CDR3 consists of 14 residues. This chain's CDR3 is CASSLARRSYEQYF. The CDR3 DNA follows: TGTGCCAGCAGCTTAGCCCGACGGTCCTACGAGCAGTACTTC.

This clonotype was counted many times. The CDR3 region has the DNA TGTGCCAGCAGTTCCTCTAACTATGGCTACACCTTC. Its protein product is CASSSSNYGYTF. The genes are TRBV27 and TRBJ1-2; D unresolved. CDR1 is MNHEY, CDR2 SMNVEV, per germline (reference sequence). The length of the CDR3 is 12 residues. The V gene lost 4 bases and the J gene lost 0 bases, with 3 bases spanning the gap.

The table lists this clonotype with a few counts. The CDR3 region has the DNA TGTGCCAGTAGTAACCGAAGCTACCAAGAGACCCAGTACTTC. Its protein product is CASSNRSYQETQYF. The chain is built from TRBV19 and TRBJ2-5; D is ambiguous. V lost 4 bases and J 0 bases, leaving 9 bases between the germline ends. The germline gives CDR1 LNHDA, CDR2 SQIVND (reference sequence). The CDR3 has 14 residues.